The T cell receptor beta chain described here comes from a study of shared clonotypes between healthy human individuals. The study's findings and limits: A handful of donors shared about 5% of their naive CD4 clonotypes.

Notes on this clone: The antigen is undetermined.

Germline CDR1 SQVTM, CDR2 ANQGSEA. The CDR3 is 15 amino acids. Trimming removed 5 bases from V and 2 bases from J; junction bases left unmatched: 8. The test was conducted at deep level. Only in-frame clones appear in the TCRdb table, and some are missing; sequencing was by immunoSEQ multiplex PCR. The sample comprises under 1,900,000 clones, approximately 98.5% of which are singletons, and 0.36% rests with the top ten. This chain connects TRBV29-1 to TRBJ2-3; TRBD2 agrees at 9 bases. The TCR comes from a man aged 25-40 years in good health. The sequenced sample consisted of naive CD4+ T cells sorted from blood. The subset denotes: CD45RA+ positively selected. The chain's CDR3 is CSVLQGLAHTDTQYF. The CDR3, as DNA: TGCAGCGTTTTACAAGGACTAGCGCACACAGATACGCAGTATTTT.